This T cell receptor beta chain stems from a study of blood T cells in healthy people across ages. Germline CDR1 reads SGDLS; CDR2 reads YYNGEE. The CDR3 has 15 amino acids. Next came a second PCR, run for roughly 6 to 11 cycles, which used a sample-barcoded 5' primer along with a J-beta primer mix. TCRdb reanalysed the 5' RACE reads using MiXCR and keeps one entry per CDR3 protein. The repertoire consists of around 1.5 million distinct CDR3 sequences, with 59% occurring once and the leading ten covering roughly 7%. The sample was blood. The sequence was collected from a man aged 18 to 30 in good health. The chain uses TRBV9 and TRBJ2-1; D gene ambiguous. The J call is doubtful: the DNA matches TRBJ2-7 better. CDR3 sequence: CASSVERSSYNEQYF. In DNA form, the CDR3 reads TGTGCCAGCAGCGTAGAGAGGAGCTCCTACAATGAGCAGTACTTC.